Reported below is one T cell receptor (beta chain). This same CDR3 is encoded by further DNA sequences in the sample. Indicated treatment: oral pan-JAK inhibitor, 5-10 mg twice daily. The record originates from a study of CD8+ T cells in alopecia areata. Following RNA extraction, reverse transcription yielded cDNA that acted as the sequencing template. This table comes from immunoSEQ multiplex PCR, and its TCRdb copy is limited to in-frame clones, with some not included. Here the sample spans about 250,000 clones, 45% to 70% being singletons. This sample comprised CD4+ T cells sorted from blood, obtained around week 54, from a patient treated with tofacitinib. The TCR was taken from a human donor with alopecia areata.

This CDR3 reads CASSLRGAETQYF. Written as DNA, the CDR3 is TGCGCCAGCAGCCTACGTGGGGCGGAGACCCAGTACTTC. This chain links TRBV5-1 with TRBJ2-5, with a possible D match to TRBD1 (5 bases). The germline CDR1 and CDR2 sequences are SGHRS and YFSETQ. The CDR3 sequence is 13 residues long. Trimming removed 4 bases from V and 5 bases from J, with 12 bases in between.